This entry lists 30 T cell receptor beta chains sequenced from one sample in a study of blood T cell repertoires in COVID-19. Assay: immunoSEQ multiplex PCR; the TCRdb copy retains only in-frame clones and omits some. Among about 110,000 clones listed, approximately 84% were seen once. Sequencing was done on a sample of peripheral blood. These TCRs come from a woman between 40 and 55 years old with acute or convalescent COVID-19.

The rearrangement uses TRBV29-1 and TRBJ2-7; D perhaps matches TRBD1 (6 bases). Trimming stripped 8 bases from V and 2 bases from J, with 13 bases between. This CDR3 has 12 amino acids. Looked up from germline, CDR1 is SQVTM and CDR2 is ANQGSEA. CDR3 nucleotides: TGCAGCTTCCGGGACAACACCTACGAGCAGTACTTC. This encodes CSFRDNTYEQYF.

V usage is TRBV4-3 and J usage is TRBJ2-6; tentative D call: TRBD2 (5 bases). Trimming pared 2 bases from V and 3 bases from J, leaving 8 bases between. This CDR3 comprises 15 residues. Per the germline V gene, CDR1 is LGHNA and CDR2 is YSLEER. The CDR3 loop reads CASSQLAYGANVLTF. CDR3 DNA sequence: TGCGCCAGCAGCCAACTAGCATATGGGGCCAACGTCCTGACTTTC.

CDR3 region: CASSLASGTTEAFF. The DNA for the CDR3 is TGTGCCAGCAGCTTAGCTTCGGGTACCACTGAAGCTTTCTTT. The genes are TRBV7-9 and TRBJ1-1; D is uncertain. Germline values: CDR1 SEHNR, CDR2 FQNEAQ (reference sequence). V gave up 0 bases and J gave up 4 bases, with 9 bases separating them. The CDR3 consists of 14 residues.

The gene calls are TRBV7-6 and TRBJ2-5, with TRBD1 as a possible D gene (5 bases). The V and J ends lost 1 base and 7 bases respectively, with 16 bases between them. CDR3 length: 15 amino acids. CDR1 is SGHVS and CDR2 is FNYEAQ in the germline V gene. CDR3 sequence: CASSLEGRVLGTQYF. DNA for the CDR3: TGTGCCAGCAGCTTAGAGGGCAGGGTCCTCGGGACCCAGTACTTC.

The V gene is TRBV19, the J gene TRBJ1-1; possibly TRBD1 for D (5 bases). Trimming stripped 10 bases from V and 6 bases from J, with 21 bases between. CDR1 is LNHDA, CDR2 SQIVND, per germline (reference sequence). The CDR3 is made up of 14 amino acids. CDR3 nucleotide sequence: TGTGCCACAAGCTTCACGGGGGGAGGGGCTGAAGCTTTCTTT. Translation: CATSFTGGGAEAFF.

The genes are TRBV30 and TRBJ2-7; D possibly corresponds to TRBD2 (5 bases). CDR1 GTSNPN and CDR2 SVGIG come from the germline V gene (reference sequence). Trimming stripped 6 bases from V and 1 base from J, with 10 bases between. The CDR3 is 12 amino acids. Here the CDR3 reads CACTRGSYEQYF. The CDR3 DNA reads TGTGCCTGTACACGGGGTTCCTACGAGCAGTACTTC. Full variable domain (outside the CDR3, taken from reference TRBV30 and TRBJ2-7): SQTIHQWPATLVQPVGSPLSLECTVEGTSNPNLYWYRQAAGRGLQLLFYSVGIGQISSEVPQNLSASRPQDRQFILSSKKLLLSDSGFYLCACTRGSYEQYFGPGTRLTVT.

The chain uses TRBV6-5 and TRBJ2-5; 8 nucleotides line up with TRBD1. The CDR3 is made up of 14 amino acids. Germline V CDR1 and CDR2: MNHEY, SVGAGI. The V gene end was trimmed by 7 bases and the J gene end by 5 bases; junction bases not matched to a gene: 9. The CDR3 region is CASKHGQGRETQYF. In nucleotides, the CDR3 is TGTGCCAGCAAACACGGACAGGGTAGGGAGACCCAGTACTTC.

This sequence joins TRBV30 and TRBJ2-1; D is uncertain. CDR1 GTSNPN and CDR2 SVGIG come from the germline V gene (reference sequence). V dropped 3 bases and J dropped 9 bases, with 6 bases sitting between them. This CDR3 spans 10 amino acids. CDR3 in amino acids: CAWSAVEQFF. The CDR3 nucleotides are TGTGCCTGGAGCGCGGTTGAGCAGTTCTTC. Using reference TRBV30 and TRBJ2-1 for the parts outside the CDR3, the full variable domain is SQTIHQWPATLVQPVGSPLSLECTVEGTSNPNLYWYRQAAGRGLQLLFYSVGIGQISSEVPQNLSASRPQDRQFILSSKKLLLSDSGFYLCAWSAVEQFFGPGTRLTVL.

The chain combines TRBV6-4 with TRBJ1-5; 8 bases match TRBD1. CDR3 length: 17 residues. Germline-derived CDR1 and CDR2 are MRHNA and SNTAGT. V shed 6 bases and J 3 bases; nucleotides not matched to a gene: 13. CDR3 bases: TGTGCCAGCAGGCATCAGGGGGCCTCAAGGAACAATCAGCCCCAGCATTTT. Translated, it gives CASRHQGASRNNQPQHF.

V and J are TRBV5-1 and TRBJ2-7, with TRBD1 as a possible D gene (5 bases). Germline CDR1 SGHRS, CDR2 YFSETQ. CDR3 length: 13 amino acids. Trimming removed 0 bases at V and 5 bases at J, with 9 bases between. This CDR3 reads CASSLAQGDEQYF. CDR3 in DNA: TGCGCCAGCAGCTTGGCGCAGGGCGACGAGCAGTACTTC.

V and J are TRBV11-1 and TRBJ2-2, with D tentatively TRBD1 (5 bases). In germline, CDR1 is SGHAT, CDR2 FQDESV (reference sequence). The ends were cut back, 8 bases at V and 5 bases at J, with 15 bases in the middle. The CDR3 loop spans 14 amino acids. In DNA form, the CDR3 reads TGTGCCAGCGATCCGAGGACACCAACCGGGGAGCTGTTTTTT. It translates to CASDPRTPTGELFF.

J is TRBJ2-4 and V is TRBV14; 7 positions agree with TRBD1. The germline CDR1 and CDR2 sequences are SGHDN and FVKESK. The V and J ends lost 4 bases and 1 base, in that order; junction bases with no gene match: 7. The CDR3 runs to 16 residues. CDR3 nucleotide sequence: TGTGCCAGCAGCCCCCGGGACAGAGGGGCCAAAAACATTCAGTACTTC. Its protein is CASSPRDRGAKNIQYF.

V and J are TRBV6-2 or TRBV6-3 and TRBJ2-3; tentatively, D is TRBD2 (5 bases). CDR1 and CDR2 from the germline V gene are MNHEY and SVGEGT. V was shortened by 2 bases and J by 6 bases, with 18 bases between the two germline ends. The CDR3 contains 16 residues. CDR3 loop: CASSYQMGESPDTQYF. DNA of the CDR3: TGTGCCAGCAGTTACCAGATGGGAGAATCCCCGGATACGCAGTATTTT.

This sequence joins TRBV7-2 and TRBJ2-7; 9 bases agree with TRBD2. The V gene end was trimmed by 5 bases and the J gene end by 7 bases; junction bases not matched to a gene: 12. The CDR3 totals 15 residues. Germline assignment: CDR1 SGHTA and CDR2 FQGNSA. CDR3 nucleotides: TGTGCCAGCAGCCCACAGGCTAGCGGGGTGGGGGAGCAGTACTTC. It encodes CASSPQASGVGEQYF.

This chain connects TRBV5-1 to TRBJ1-1; D may be TRBD1 (6 bases). V shed 5 bases and J shed 1 base, with 9 bases lying between them. The length of the CDR3 is 13 residues. Per the germline V gene, CDR1 is SGHRS and CDR2 is YFSETQ. CDR3 sequence: CASRETGNTEAFF. The DNA of the CDR3 is TGCGCCAGCAGGGAGACAGGGAACACTGAAGCTTTCTTT.

The rearrangement links TRBV29-1 to TRBJ1-1; 10 bases map to TRBD1. Germline V gives CDR1 SQVTM, CDR2 ANQGSEA. J gave up 5 bases and V 4 bases, and 7 bases lay outside the gene matches. The CDR3 covers 14 residues. CDR3 amino acids: CSVGGGQGVTEAFF. The CDR3 bases are TGCAGCGTTGGAGGAGGACAGGGGGTTACTGAAGCTTTCTTT.

V gene TRBV29-1 combines with J gene TRBJ2-7; D remains unclear. This CDR3 region has 11 residues. Germline CDR1 reads SQVTM; CDR2 reads ANQGSEA. Between the trimmed V and J ends, which lost 4 bases and 4 bases, there was a span of 8 bases. In nucleotides, the CDR3 is TGCAGCGTTGCAGACCTTTACGAGCAGTACTTC. It specifies CSVADLYEQYF.

CDR3 loop: CASSVTGGTDTQYF. For the CDR3, the DNA is TGTGCCAGCAGTGTGACAGGGGGCACAGATACGCAGTATTTT. This chain joins TRBV2 and TRBJ2-3; 8 bases line up with TRBD1. Germline CDR1 reads SNHLY; CDR2 reads FYNNEI. With V trimmed by 4 bases and J by 1 base, 1 base remained unmatched. CDR3 length: 14 residues.

This clone has a single count. The genes are TRBV3-1 (or the pseudogene TRBV3-2) and TRBJ1-2; no clear D. This CDR3 spans 15 amino acids. V lost 0 bases and J 4 bases, leaving 12 bases between the germline ends. Germline V gene sequence: CDR1 LGHDT, CDR2 YNNKEL (reference sequence). CDR3 region: CASSQELLGVYGYTF. The CDR3 DNA follows: TGTGCCAGCAGCCAAGAACTTCTCGGGGTCTATGGCTACACCTTC.

The chain employs TRBV5-1 and TRBJ2-3; 9 positions match TRBD2. The trim removed 4 bases at V and 0 bases at J, leaving 3 bases unmatched. CDR1 and CDR2 (germline): SGHRS, YFSETQ. The length of the CDR3 is 15 residues. CDR3 coding DNA: TGCGCCAGCAGCCCGCGGGGGGGCAGCACAGATACGCAGTATTTT. Protein sequence: CASSPRGGSTDTQYF.

The rearrangement links TRBV6-4 to TRBJ2-3; 7 positions agree with TRBD2. The germline gives CDR1 MRHNA, CDR2 SNTAGT. CDR3 length: 17 amino acids. After removal of 5 bases from V and 0 bases from J, the junction contained 11 bases not matched to a gene. The CDR3 is CASSQAGLPCSTDTQYF. The CDR3 region has the DNA TGTGCCAGCAGTCAAGCGGGACTTCCCTGTAGCACAGATACGCAGTATTTT.

The rearrangement links TRBV10-3 to TRBJ2-5; 8 nucleotides agree with TRBD2. CDR3 length: 16 residues. Germline CDR1 ENHRY, CDR2 SYGVKD. V shed 0 bases, J shed 5 bases, and the junction held 8 bases outside the gene matches. The CDR3: CAISESTQRGQETQYF. CDR3 nucleotide sequence: TGTGCCATCAGTGAGTCGACTCAGCGGGGGCAGGAGACCCAGTACTTC.

This chain uses TRBV9 with TRBJ2-1; TRBD2 might be the D (7 bases). This CDR3 comprises 16 residues. Germline CDR1 and CDR2: SGDLS and YYNGEE. V gave up 3 bases and J gave up 5 bases, with 18 bases separating them. The CDR3 coding sequence is TGTGCCAGCAGCGGTCATCTCGGGGGGCCCAACAATGAGCAGTTCTTC. Protein product: CASSGHLGGPNNEQFF.

The genes are TRBV7-2 and TRBJ2-7; 7 bases fit TRBD1. Germline lookup yields CDR1 SGHTA and CDR2 FQGNSA. V lost 5 bases and J lost 3; bases outside the gene matches: 7. The CDR3 is 14 amino acids. The chain's CDR3 is CASSPQSGGYEQYF. For the CDR3, the DNA is TGTGCCAGCAGCCCCCAATCAGGGGGCTACGAGCAGTACTTC.

The rearrangement joins TRBV18 to TRBJ2-2, with 7 bases fitting TRBD2. After removal of 2 bases from V and 0 bases from J, the junction contained 12 bases not matched to a gene. The CDR3 contains 19 residues. CDR1 is KGHSH, CDR2 LQKENI, per germline. The CDR3 sequence: CASSPTKGLTDANTGELFF. The DNA of the CDR3 is TGTGCCAGCTCACCAACGAAGGGACTAACCGACGCGAACACCGGGGAGCTGTTTTTT.

The rearrangement uses TRBV5-1 and TRBJ2-1; 11 bases are shared with TRBD2. Germline values: CDR1 SGHRS, CDR2 YFSETQ. CDR3 length: 16 residues. V was clipped by 0 bases and J by 3 bases; unmatched bases: 2. CDR3 sequence reads: CASSLEGTSGYNEQFF. In DNA, the CDR3 is TGCGCCAGCAGCTTGGAAGGGACTAGCGGCTACAATGAGCAGTTCTTC.

The rearrangement joins TRBV5-4 to TRBJ2-2; possible D gene TRBD1, 5 bases. This CDR3 spans 15 amino acids. V lost 4 bases, J lost 0 bases, and 10 bases lay in between. Germline lookup yields CDR1 SGHNT and CDR2 YYREEE (reference sequence). CDR3 protein: CASSQRQTNTGELFF. The CDR3, as DNA: TGTGCCAGCAGCCAAAGACAGACGAACACCGGGGAGCTGTTTTTT.

V usage is TRBV7-8 and J usage is TRBJ2-3; tentatively, D is TRBD1 (5 bases). This CDR3 has 13 amino acids. Trimming took off 5 bases at V and 5 bases at J, with 11 bases between the two ends. Germline V lookup: CDR1 SGHVS, CDR2 FQNEAQ. Written as DNA, the CDR3 is TGTGCCAGCAGCCGGCAGGGTCAAGATACGCAGTATTTT. Encoded protein: CASSRQGQDTQYF.

This chain connects TRBV7-8 to TRBJ2-7; 9 bases are shared with TRBD1. Germline CDR1 is SGHVS and CDR2 is FQNEAQ. V lost 5 bases and J lost 7; bases outside the gene matches: 6. The CDR3 runs to 13 residues. The CDR3 sequence: CASSIQGAGEQYF. As DNA, the CDR3 is TGTGCCAGCAGCATACAGGGGGCTGGAGAGCAGTACTTC.

J is TRBJ1-5 and V is TRBV10-3; perhaps TRBD1 as D (5 bases). Trimming cost V 0 bases and J 5 bases, with 11 bases left between them. Germline V gene lookup returns CDR1 ENHRY and CDR2 SYGVKD. This CDR3 spans 15 amino acids. The CDR3 DNA reads TGTGCCATCAGTGAGTCGGCAGGGAGGTATCAGCCCCAGCATTTT. Translated: CAISESAGRYQPQHF.